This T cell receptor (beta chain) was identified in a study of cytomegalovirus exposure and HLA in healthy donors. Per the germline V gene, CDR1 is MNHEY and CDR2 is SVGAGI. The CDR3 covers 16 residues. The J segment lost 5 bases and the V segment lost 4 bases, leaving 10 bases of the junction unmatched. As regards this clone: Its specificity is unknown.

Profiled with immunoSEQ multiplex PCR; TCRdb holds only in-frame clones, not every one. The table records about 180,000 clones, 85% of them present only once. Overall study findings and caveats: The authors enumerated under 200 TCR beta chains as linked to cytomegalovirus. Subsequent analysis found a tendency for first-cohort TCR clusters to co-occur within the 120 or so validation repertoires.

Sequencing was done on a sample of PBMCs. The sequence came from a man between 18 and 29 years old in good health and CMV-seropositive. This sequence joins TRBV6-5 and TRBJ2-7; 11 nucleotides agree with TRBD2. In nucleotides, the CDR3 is TGTGCCAGCAGTTCGAATTTAGCGGGAGGGCCCAACGAGCAGTACTTC. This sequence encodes CASSSNLAGGPNEQYF.